This entry lists 18 T cell receptor beta chains sequenced from one sample in a study of shared clonotypes between healthy human individuals. Profiling relied on immunoSEQ multiplex PCR, and the TCRdb table lists in-frame clones only, not all of them. The repertoire has fewer than 3 million clones, 85% to 95% of them found once; the top ten carry 0.37%. Input material: naive CD4+ T cells from PBMCs. Subset meaning: CD45RA+ positively selected. The origin of the receptors is a young man in good health. Some clones in this sample may be carry-over from other donors' samples.

This clone was seen only a few times. This rearrangement joins TRBV14 to TRBJ1-1, with no clear D. The V gene's germline CDR1 is SGHDN and CDR2 FVKESK. There are 14 residues in the CDR3. V lost 2 bases to trimming and J lost 0 bases, with 7 bases between them. In DNA, the CDR3 is TGTGCCAGCAGCCAATGGTCTGTGAACACTGAAGCTTTCTTT. Translated, it gives CASSQWSVNTEAFF.

The chain links TRBV21-1 to TRBJ2-2; TRBD1 is the table's D call and was not checked against the DNA. TRBV21-1 is a documented pseudogene. The CDR3 runs to 14 residues. The CDR3 is CASSKVRGTGELFF. The DNA of the CDR3 is TGTGCCAGCAGCAAGGTCAGGGGCACCGGGGAGCTGTTTTTT.

The chain couples TRBV7-2 to TRBJ2-1; D is perhaps TRBD2 (6 bases). With 1 base removed from V and 4 bases from J, the gap between germline ends came to 14 bases. CDR3 size: 16 residues. From germline, CDR1 is SGHTA and CDR2 FQGNSA. CDR3 nucleotide sequence: TGTGCCAGCAGCTTAGTCCCGGGAGTTGAGTACAATGAGCAGTTCTTC. Its translation: CASSLVPGVEYNEQFF.

The V gene is TRBV18, the J gene TRBJ2-1, with TRBD2 identical over 9 bases. The CDR3 runs 16 residues. The ends lost 2 bases at V and 7 bases at J; junction bases unmatched: 9. The germline V gene has CDR1 KGHSH and CDR2 LQKENI. CDR3 protein: CASSPISLAGRNEQFF. CDR3 DNA sequence: TGTGCCAGCTCACCAATCTCCCTAGCGGGAAGAAATGAGCAGTTCTTC.

This chain links TRBV25-1 with TRBJ2-3; D remains ambiguous. V was clipped by 5 bases and J by 1 base, with 4 bases between them. In germline, CDR1 is MGHDK, CDR2 SYGVNS. The CDR3 length is 12 residues. The chain's CDR3 is CASSQRTDTQYF. The CDR3 region has the DNA TGTGCCAGCAGTCAACGCACAGATACGCAGTATTTT.

This clone was found once. The chain uses TRBV30 and TRBJ2-1; D remains ambiguous. The CDR3 consists of 13 residues. Trimming cost V 0 bases and J 3 bases, with 6 bases left between them. Germline values: CDR1 GTSNPN, CDR2 SVGIG (reference sequence). CDR3 in DNA: TGTGCCTGGAGTGTCCTTAGCTACAATGAGCAGTTCTTC. Protein product: CAWSVLSYNEQFF. The full variable domain, rest sourced from reference TRBV30 and TRBJ2-1, is SQTIHQWPATLVQPVGSPLSLECTVEGTSNPNLYWYRQAAGRGLQLLFYSVGIGQISSEVPQNLSASRPQDRQFILSSKKLLLSDSGFYLCAWSVLSYNEQFFGPGTRLTVL.

The chain carries TRBV7-2 and TRBJ1-5; no definite D call. The CDR3 is 12 amino acids. Germline loops: CDR1 SGHTA, CDR2 FQGNSA. The V and J ends lost 5 bases and 13 bases respectively, with 15 bases between them. The CDR3 here is CASSHPGGRQHF. CDR3 sequence (DNA): TGTGCCAGCAGCCATCCGGGAGGGCGGCAGCATTTT.

The V and J genes are TRBV9 and TRBJ2-1; 10 bases align to TRBD2. Germline-derived CDR1 and CDR2 are SGDLS and YYNGEE. Trimming at V came to 4 bases and at J to 4 bases, leaving 17 bases not matched to a gene. There are 19 residues in the CDR3. The CDR3 nucleotides read TGTGCCAGCAGCTCTCACCCAAGGATCGAGACTAGCGGGTACAATGAGCAGTTCTTC. This translates into CASSSHPRIETSGYNEQFF.

The chain combines TRBV5-6 with TRBJ2-5, with TRBD2 identical over 8 bases. The length of the CDR3 is 15 residues. Germline V gene lookup returns CDR1 SGHDT and CDR2 YYEEEE. J was trimmed by 5 bases and V by 4 bases; bases with no gene match: 10. CDR3 amino acids: CASSPFGLAGETQYF. CDR3 coding DNA: TGTGCCAGCAGCCCTTTCGGACTAGCTGGGGAGACCCAGTACTTC.

The chain carries TRBV5-1 and TRBJ1-3; maybe TRBD1 (5 bases). The V gene lost 3 bases and the J gene lost 0 bases, with 13 bases spanning the gap. Per germline, CDR1 SGHRS and CDR2 YFSETQ. This CDR3 contains 16 residues. The CDR3 DNA reads TGCGCCAGCAGCTCCGGGACGGATAGCTCTGGAAACACCATATATTTT. It is translated as CASSSGTDSSGNTIYF.

V usage is TRBV6-5 and J usage is TRBJ2-1, with D hard to call. Trimming pared 5 bases from V and 2 bases from J, leaving 10 bases between. The CDR3 extends over 14 amino acids. Germline V gene data show CDR1 as MNHEY and CDR2 as SVGAGI. CDR3 amino acids: CASSPAATYNEQFF. CDR3 sequence (DNA): TGTGCCAGCAGTCCCGCGGCTACCTACAATGAGCAGTTCTTC.

The V and J genes are TRBV4-1 and TRBJ2-5; possible D gene TRBD2, 5 bases. Germline assignment: CDR1 MGHRA and CDR2 YSYEKL. V lost 1 base and J 1 base, leaving 16 bases between the germline ends. There are 17 residues in the CDR3. CDR3 nucleotides: TGCGCCAGCAGCCAAGTTTTGACGGGGAGATTCCAAGAGACCCAGTACTTC. Its protein is CASSQVLTGRFQETQYF.

This chain joins TRBV28 and TRBJ2-1; no clear D. Trimming left V 4 bases short and J 12 bases short, with 19 bases between. CDR3 length: 14 residues. CDR1 and CDR2 from the germline V gene are MDHEN and SYDVKM. CDR3 bases: TGTGCCAGCAGTTCTGGGATTCCGTACCCCCGGCAGTTCTTC. As protein: CASSSGIPYPRQFF.

The chain links TRBV28 to TRBJ2-1, with D possibly being TRBD1 (6 bases). The CDR3 sequence is 15 residues long. Trimming left V 3 bases short and J 10 bases short, with 19 bases between. Germline CDR1 MDHEN, CDR2 SYDVKM. CDR3 nucleotide sequence: TGTGCCAGCAGTTTGCAGGGGACCTACTGGCAAGAGCAGTTCTTC. Translated: CASSLQGTYWQEQFF.

Comments on this clone: Other DNA sequences in this sample translate to the same CDR3. This chain uses TRBV7-2 with TRBJ2-1; D is unclear. This CDR3 is 12 amino acids long. The germline gives CDR1 SGHTA, CDR2 FQGNSA. The ends were cut back, 0 bases at V and 3 bases at J, with 0 bases in the middle. In nucleotides, the CDR3 is TGTGCCAGCAGCTTAGCCTACAATGAGCAGTTCTTC. Amino acid sequence: CASSLAYNEQFF.

V and J are TRBV7-9 and TRBJ2-5, with TRBD2 matching 10 bases. The germline gives CDR1 SEHNR, CDR2 FQNEAQ (reference sequence). This CDR3 contains 14 residues. With V trimmed by 3 bases and J by 5 bases, 3 bases remained unmatched. Here the CDR3 reads CASSLLAGDETQYF. The CDR3 DNA reads as TGTGCCAGCAGCTTGCTAGCGGGAGATGAGACCCAGTACTTC.

This sequence joins TRBV11-3 and TRBJ1-6, with D uncertain. Germline V gives CDR1 SGHNT, CDR2 YENEEA. CDR3 size: 16 residues. Trimming shortened V by 2 bases and J by 0 bases, and 8 bases separated the two germline ends. The CDR3 nucleotides read TGTGCCAGCAGCTTATCCCGGGGCTCCTATAATTCACCCCTCCACTTT. Translated, it gives CASSLSRGSYNSPLHF.

The CDR3 here is CASSSVRGRTEAFF. CDR3 in DNA: TGTGCCAGCAGTTCGGTCAGGGGAAGGACTGAAGCTTTCTTT. The chain carries TRBV27 and TRBJ1-1; TRBD1 might be the D (6 bases). Germline CDR1 and CDR2: MNHEY and SMNVEV (reference sequence). The CDR3 is 14 amino acids. V was shortened by 4 bases and J by 5 bases, with 14 bases between the two germline ends.